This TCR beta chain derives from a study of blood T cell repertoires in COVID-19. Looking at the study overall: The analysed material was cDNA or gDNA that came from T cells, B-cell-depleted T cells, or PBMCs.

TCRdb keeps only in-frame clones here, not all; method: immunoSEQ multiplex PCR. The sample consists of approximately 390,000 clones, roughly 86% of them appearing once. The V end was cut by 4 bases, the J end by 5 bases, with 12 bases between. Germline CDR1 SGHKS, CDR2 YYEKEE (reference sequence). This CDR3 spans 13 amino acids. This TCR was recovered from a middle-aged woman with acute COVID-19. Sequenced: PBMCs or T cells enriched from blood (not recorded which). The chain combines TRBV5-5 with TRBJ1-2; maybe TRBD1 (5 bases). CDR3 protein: CASSLDRPYGYTF. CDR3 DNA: TGTGCCAGCAGCCTTGACAGACCTTATGGCTACACCTTC.